This T cell receptor beta chain was profiled in a study of OX40 agonist ivuxolimab in advanced cancers. Across the whole study: Patients were around 83% male with ages roughly 20 to 90, mean 60.

The CDR3 covers 13 residues. Germline CDR1 KGHSH, CDR2 LQKENI. V was pared by 4 bases and J by 5 bases, with 11 bases between. To note about this clone: The antigen is undetermined.

Broader study findings: Circulating CD4+ and CD8+ T cells showed clonal expansion by week 6 at 0.1 to 3.0 mg/kg. Patients who responded partially at 0.1-3.0 mg/kg showed clonal expansion ranking among the lowest.

This table comes from immunoSEQ multiplex PCR, and its TCRdb copy is limited to in-frame clones, with some not included. The sample includes fewer than 45,000 clones, about 90% seen only once; the top ten take approximately 0.6%. The chain combines TRBV18 with TRBJ1-1; maybe TRBD1 (6 bases). This clonotype originated in an adult with an advanced solid tumor such as melanoma, head and neck, liver or kidney cancer. The specimen was CD4+ or CD8+ T cells sorted from blood, collected in a trial of the OX40 agonist ivuxolimab. As DNA, the CDR3 is TGTGCCAGCTCACAAGGGGGTTCGACTGAAGCTTTCTTT. The encoded protein is CASSQGGSTEAFF.